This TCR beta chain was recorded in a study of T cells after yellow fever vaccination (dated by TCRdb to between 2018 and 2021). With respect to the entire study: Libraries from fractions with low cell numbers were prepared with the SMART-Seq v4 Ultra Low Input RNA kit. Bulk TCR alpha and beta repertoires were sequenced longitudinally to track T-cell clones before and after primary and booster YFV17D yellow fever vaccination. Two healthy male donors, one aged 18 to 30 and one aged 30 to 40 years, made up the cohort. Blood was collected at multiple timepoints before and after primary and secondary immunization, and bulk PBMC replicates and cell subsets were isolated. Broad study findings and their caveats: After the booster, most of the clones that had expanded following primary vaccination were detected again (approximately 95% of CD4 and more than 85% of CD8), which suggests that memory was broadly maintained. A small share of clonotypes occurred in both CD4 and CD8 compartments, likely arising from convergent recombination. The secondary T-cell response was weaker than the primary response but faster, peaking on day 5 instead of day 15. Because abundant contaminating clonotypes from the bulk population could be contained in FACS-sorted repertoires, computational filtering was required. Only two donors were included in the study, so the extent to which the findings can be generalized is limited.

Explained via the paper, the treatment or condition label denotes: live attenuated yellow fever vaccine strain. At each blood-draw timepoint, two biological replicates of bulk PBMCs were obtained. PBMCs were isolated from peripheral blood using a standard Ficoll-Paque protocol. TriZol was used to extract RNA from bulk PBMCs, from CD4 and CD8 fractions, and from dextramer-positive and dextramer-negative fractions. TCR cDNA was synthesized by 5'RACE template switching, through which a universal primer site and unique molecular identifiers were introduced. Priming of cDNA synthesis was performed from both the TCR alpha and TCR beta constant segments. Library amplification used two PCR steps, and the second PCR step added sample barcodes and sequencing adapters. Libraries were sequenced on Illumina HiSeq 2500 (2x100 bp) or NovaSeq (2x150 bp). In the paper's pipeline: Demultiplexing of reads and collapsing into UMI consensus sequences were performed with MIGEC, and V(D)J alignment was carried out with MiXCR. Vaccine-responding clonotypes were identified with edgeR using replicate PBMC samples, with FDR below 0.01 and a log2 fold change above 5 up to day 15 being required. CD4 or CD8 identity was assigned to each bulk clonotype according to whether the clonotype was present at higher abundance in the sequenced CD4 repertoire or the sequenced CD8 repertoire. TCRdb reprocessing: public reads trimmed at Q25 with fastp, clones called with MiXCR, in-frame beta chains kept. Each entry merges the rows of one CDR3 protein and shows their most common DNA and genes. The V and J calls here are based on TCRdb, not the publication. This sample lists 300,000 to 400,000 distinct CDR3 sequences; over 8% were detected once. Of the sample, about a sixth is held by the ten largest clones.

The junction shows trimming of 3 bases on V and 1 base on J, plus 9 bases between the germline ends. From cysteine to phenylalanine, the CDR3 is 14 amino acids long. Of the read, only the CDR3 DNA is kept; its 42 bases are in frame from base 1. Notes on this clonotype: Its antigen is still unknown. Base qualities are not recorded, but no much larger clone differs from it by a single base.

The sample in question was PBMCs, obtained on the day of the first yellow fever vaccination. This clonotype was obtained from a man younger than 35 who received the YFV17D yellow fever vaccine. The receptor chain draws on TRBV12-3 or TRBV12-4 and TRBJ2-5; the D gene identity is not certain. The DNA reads TGTGCCAGCAGTTTGGGCAGGACCCAAGAGACCCAGTACTTC. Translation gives CASSLGRTQETQYF.